The next 9 T cell receptor beta chains were all read from a single sample in a study of cytomegalovirus exposure and HLA in healthy donors. It was with 60 Vbeta and 13 Jbeta primers that the PCR ran. Sequencing was performed with immunoSEQ multiplex PCR; in TCRdb, only in-frame clones are kept and a portion is missing. The sample records under 200,000 clones, around 85% being singletons. Specimen: PBMCs. The receptors shown here come from a man between 35 and 55 years old in good health and CMV-seropositive.

This clone was found a few times. The chain joins TRBV7-9 to TRBJ1-4; D gene unclear. The V gene lost 2 bases and the J gene lost 4 bases, with 8 bases spanning the gap. Germline V gene lookup returns CDR1 SEHNR and CDR2 FQNEAQ (reference sequence). The CDR3 is 14 amino acids. CDR3 DNA: TGTGCCAGCAGCTTATACAGCAATAATGAAAAACTGTTTTTT. Translated: CASSLYSNNEKLFF.

This chain uses TRBV5-6 with TRBJ2-1, with D perhaps matching TRBD2 (7 bases). V shed 3 bases and J shed 5 bases, with 9 bases lying between them. Per germline, CDR1 SGHDT and CDR2 YYEEEE. The CDR3 contains 13 residues. For the CDR3, the DNA is TGTGCCAGCAGCTGGGGGGGCAACAATGAGCAGTTCTTC. Protein product: CASSWGGNNEQFF.

V and J are TRBV19 and TRBJ1-5; the D gene is possibly TRBD1 (5 bases). The CDR3 is 15 amino acids. In germline, CDR1 is LNHDA, CDR2 SQIVND (reference sequence). V was pared by 0 bases and J by 7 bases, with 13 bases between. The CDR3 is CASSIDLSGTQPQHF. CDR3 DNA: TGTGCCAGTAGTATAGATCTTAGCGGGACGCAGCCCCAGCATTTT.

The chain is built from TRBV27 and TRBJ1-3; D not resolved. Trimming left V 6 bases short and J 3 bases short, with 12 bases between. Looked up from germline, CDR1 is MNHEY and CDR2 is SMNVEV (reference sequence). The CDR3 has 14 amino acids. The CDR3 nucleotides read TGTGCCAGCAGCAATCTAGGTCGTGGAAACACCATATATTTT. Translated: CASSNLGRGNTIYF.

The genes are TRBV5-1 and TRBJ1-6, with 7 bases that match TRBD1. The germline V gene has CDR1 SGHRS and CDR2 YFSETQ. V lost 4 bases and J lost 4; bases outside the gene matches: 5. The CDR3 is made up of 15 amino acids. The chain's CDR3 is CASSPPGQYNSPLHF. CDR3 in DNA: TGCGCCAGCAGCCCGCCGGGACAGTATAATTCACCCCTCCACTTT.

The gene calls are TRBV29-1 and TRBJ2-1; D not certain. Trimming removed 4 bases at V and 3 bases at J, with 4 bases between. This CDR3 comprises 11 residues. CDR1 and CDR2 from the germline V gene are SQVTM and ANQGSEA. CDR3 bases: TGCAGCGTTGTCTACTACAATGAGCAGTTCTTC. As protein: CSVVYYNEQFF.

The CDR3 protein is CASSLQLAVEYEQYF. Here the CDR3 DNA reads TGCGCCAGCAGCTTACAGCTAGCGGTAGAATACGAGCAGTACTTC. The rearrangement joins TRBV5-1 to TRBJ2-7; 7 bases line up with TRBD2. This CDR3 spans 15 amino acids. Germline CDR1 SGHRS, CDR2 YFSETQ. Germline trimming cut 2 bases from V and 4 bases from J; bases unmatched to any gene: 9. The full variable domain, its missing parts supplied by reference TRBV5-1 and TRBJ2-7, is KAGVTQTPRYLIKTRGQQVTLSCSPISGHRSVSWYQQTPGQGLQFLFEYFSETQRNKGNFPGRFSGRQFSNSRSEMNVSTLELGDSALYLCASSLQLAVEYEQYFGPGTRLTVT.

The chain recombines TRBV30 with TRBJ2-1; a possible D gene is TRBD1 (6 bases). Germline V gene data show CDR1 as GTSNPN and CDR2 as SVGIG (reference sequence). The CDR3 loop spans 16 amino acids. The germline V and J ends were trimmed by 0 bases and 5 bases, with 17 bases remaining between them. The CDR3 DNA is TGTGCCTGGAGTGTAAGGAATAAGGACAGCGACAATGAGCAGTTCTTC. Its protein product is CAWSVRNKDSDNEQFF.

The chain combines TRBV7-9 with TRBJ2-7; weak D call: TRBD1 (6 bases). Germline CDR1 and CDR2: SEHNR and FQNEAQ (reference sequence). Trimming pared 3 bases from V and 7 bases from J, leaving 10 bases between. The CDR3 runs to 12 residues. This CDR3 is CASSLGAREQYF. CDR3 nucleotides: TGTGCCAGCAGCTTGGGGGCTCGGGAGCAGTACTTC.